This T cell receptor beta chain was recovered during a study of technical replicates of blood from several donors. This CDR3 spans 17 amino acids. V was pared by 0 bases and J by 6 bases, with 19 bases between. The germline V gene encodes CDR1 LGHNA and CDR2 YNFKEQ. Assay: immunoSEQ multiplex PCR; the TCRdb copy retains only in-frame clones and omits some. The top ten hold around 0.37% of the sample, which has tens of thousands of clones, around 94% seen once. Sequencing input: T cells isolated from PBMCs. The TCR was taken from a human donor in good health. This chain joins TRBV4-2 and TRBJ2-3; tentatively, D is TRBD2 (6 bases). CDR3 nucleotides: TGTGCCAGCAGCCAAGACCCGAGCGGGTTTGTTTTGGATACGCAGTATTTT. Its translation: CASSQDPSGFVLDTQYF.